This passage covers 19 T cell receptor beta chains from one sample sequenced in a study of T-cell reconstitution after alpha-beta-depleted transplantation in children. Preparation of the TCRbeta library involved a method that used unique molecular identifiers. MiXCR, applied by TCRdb to the PCR reads, yields one record per CDR3 protein. There are some 550,000 distinct CDR3 sequences in the sample; about 21% occur only once, and roughly an eighth lies in the top ten. This specimen consisted of PBMCs, mostly from graft donor cells, obtained 360 days after TCRalphabeta/CD19-depleted stem cell transplant. Source of these receptors: a boy younger than two who had a stem cell transplant for acute myeloid leukemia, so the T cells may come from the graft donor.

The rearrangement joins TRBV15 to TRBJ2-3; 8 positions match TRBD2. Per the germline V gene, CDR1 is LNHNV and CDR2 is YYDKDF (reference sequence). This CDR3 region has 15 residues. V lost 5 bases and J lost 4; bases outside the gene matches: 8. CDR3 DNA sequence: TGTGCCACCAGCCGAGGACTAGCAGGTGCAGATACGCAGTATTTT. This translates into CATSRGLAGADTQYF.

V usage is TRBV6-1 and J usage is TRBJ2-4; a weak D match, TRBD1 (5 bases). Germline V gene lookup returns CDR1 MNHNS and CDR2 SASEGT. The CDR3 covers 15 residues. V was shortened by 5 bases and J by 2 bases, with 13 bases between the two germline ends. Here the CDR3 DNA reads TGTGCCAGCAGTCCCGAACAGGCGACCAAAAACATTCAGTACTTC. Protein product: CASSPEQATKNIQYF.

This clonotype has a handful of counts. J is TRBJ2-5 and V is TRBV29-1; possibly TRBD1 or TRBD2 for D (5 bases each). The CDR3 is 12 residues long. Germline lookup yields CDR1 SQVTM and CDR2 ANQGSEA. V was trimmed by 6 bases and J by 5 bases, leaving 13 bases between them. In DNA form, the CDR3 reads TGCAGCGTGGAGGACATTTTCGAGACCCAGTACTTC. This sequence encodes CSVEDIFETQYF.

The CDR3 region has the DNA TGTGCCAGCAGTCCCGAAATGTCGGATACGCAGTATTTT. Protein product: CASSPEMSDTQYF. The J gene is TRBJ2-3, the V gene TRBV27; D unclear. Germline V lookup: CDR1 MNHEY, CDR2 SMNVEV (reference sequence). V lost 5 bases and J 6 bases, leaving 12 bases between the germline ends. This CDR3 has 13 amino acids.

The chain employs TRBV20-1 and TRBJ1-1; D is perhaps TRBD1 (5 bases). This CDR3 has 15 amino acids. CDR1 DFQATT and CDR2 SNEGSKA come from the germline V gene (reference sequence). Trimming took off 2 bases at V and 0 bases at J, with 13 bases between the two ends. The CDR3 region is CSARWDWGMNTEAFF. CDR3 nucleotides: TGCAGTGCTAGATGGGACTGGGGAATGAACACTGAAGCTTTCTTT.

The chain recombines TRBV27 with TRBJ2-1; 9 bases are shared with TRBD2. The CDR3 runs 13 residues. CDR1 is MNHEY and CDR2 is SMNVEV in the germline V gene (reference sequence). The V gene end was trimmed by 10 bases and the J gene end by 2 bases; junction bases not matched to a gene: 3. The CDR3 loop is CATGTSTYNEQFF. The CDR3, as DNA: TGTGCCACTGGGACTAGCACCTACAATGAGCAGTTCTTC.

The chain recombines TRBV20-1 with TRBJ2-5; D possibly corresponds to TRBD1 (7 bases). The CDR3 covers 14 residues. Germline V gives CDR1 DFQATT, CDR2 SNEGSKA (reference sequence). Trimming shortened V by 5 bases and J by 3 bases, and 16 bases separated the two germline ends. The DNA for the CDR3 is TGCAGTGCTTTTCCTTCAGGGGGGAAAGAGACCCAGTACTTC. Its protein is CSAFPSGGKETQYF.

Many counts were recorded for this clonotype. V gene TRBV5-1 combines with J gene TRBJ1-1; D remains ambiguous. The CDR3 covers 16 residues. Germline CDR1 reads SGHRS; CDR2 reads YFSETQ. V was shortened by 0 bases and J by 4 bases, with 16 bases between the two germline ends. Written as DNA, the CDR3 is TGCGCCAGCAGCTTGGACAGCGGGTCCCTCTTCACTGAAGCTTTCTTT. Translated, it gives CASSLDSGSLFTEAFF.

This clonotype was counted many times. CDR3 in DNA: TGTGCCAGCAGCTTTAGTCCGGAAGAGACCCAGTACTTC. It encodes CASSFSPEETQYF. The V call is TRBV7-9, the J call TRBJ2-5; the D is unclear. Trimming left V 3 bases short and J 3 bases short, with 8 bases between. In germline, CDR1 is SEHNR, CDR2 FQNEAQ (reference sequence). The CDR3 has 13 amino acids.

The chain combines TRBV6-1 with TRBJ1-2; 8 bases map to TRBD1. Germline values: CDR1 MNHNS, CDR2 SASEGT. V was clipped by 4 bases and J by 4 bases; unmatched bases: 5. The CDR3 sequence is 14 residues long. This chain's CDR3 is CASSGTGIGYGYTF. The CDR3 bases are TGTGCCAGCAGTGGGACAGGGATAGGCTATGGCTACACCTTC.

The V call is TRBV4-1, the J call TRBJ2-2, with unresolved D. CDR3 size: 14 residues. Germline loops: CDR1 MGHRA, CDR2 YSYEKL. V lost 3 bases and J lost 6, with 11 bases in between. The CDR3 reads CASSHPRLAGELFF. In DNA form, the CDR3 reads TGCGCCAGCAGCCACCCACGGTTGGCCGGGGAGCTGTTTTTT.

V usage is TRBV20-1 and J usage is TRBJ2-5; 7 bases match TRBD1. The germline V gene encodes CDR1 DFQATT and CDR2 SNEGSKA (reference sequence). The CDR3 loop spans 12 amino acids. The CDR3 is CSALGGRETQYF. CDR3 bases: TGCAGCGCGCTAGGGGGCCGAGAGACCCAGTACTTC.

This chain connects TRBV7-2 to TRBJ2-5; D assignment may be TRBD1 or TRBD2 (5 bases each). Germline CDR1 reads SGHTA; CDR2 reads FQGNSA. V gave up 5 bases and J gave up 3 bases, with 13 bases separating them. The CDR3 length is 14 residues. The CDR3 loop is CASSPFQGEETQYF. The CDR3 bases are TGTGCCAGCAGCCCGTTCCAGGGAGAAGAGACCCAGTACTTC.

This clonotype was seen at least ten times. The gene calls are TRBV12-3 or TRBV12-4 and TRBJ1-5; 7 positions match TRBD1. V gave up 6 bases and J gave up 0 bases; unmatched junction bases: 5. This CDR3 is built from 15 residues. The CDR3 DNA is TGTGCCAGCAGGTACAGGGGAAATAGCAATCAGCCCCAGCATTTT. Protein: CASRYRGNSNQPQHF.

The chain joins TRBV7-8 to TRBJ2-2; D gene uncertain. The germline gives CDR1 SGHVS, CDR2 FQNEAQ. Trimming took off 3 bases at V and 6 bases at J, with 8 bases between the two ends. The CDR3 loop spans 13 amino acids. DNA for the CDR3: TGTGCCAGCAGCTTTGAGAAATCCGGGGAGCTGTTTTTT. Translated: CASSFEKSGELFF.

This clonotype was seen many times. The chain employs TRBV10-3 and TRBJ2-3; 10 positions match TRBD1. This CDR3 is built from 18 residues. Germline assignment: CDR1 ENHRY and CDR2 SYGVKD. V lost 4 bases and J lost 2; bases outside the gene matches: 12. The CDR3 sequence: CAISAGQGGAGHTDTQYF. CDR3 DNA sequence: TGTGCCATCAGTGCTGGACAGGGGGGAGCAGGCCACACAGATACGCAGTATTTT.

This clonotype was observed many times. The rearrangement links TRBV4-3 to TRBJ2-2; 7 positions match TRBD2. Germline-derived CDR1 and CDR2 are LGHNA and YSLEER. After removal of 6 bases from V and 6 bases from J, the junction contained 13 bases not matched to a gene. The CDR3 loop spans 16 amino acids. DNA of the CDR3: TGCGCCAGCAGACCAGCGGGGAGGTTCGCTTCCGGGGAGCTGTTTTTT. It encodes CASRPAGRFASGELFF.

This clonotype was observed a few times. The J gene is TRBJ2-7, the V gene TRBV15; 8 bases fit TRBD1. CDR3 length: 14 amino acids. V shed 6 bases and J 6 bases; nucleotides not matched to a gene: 10. Per the germline V gene, CDR1 is LNHNV and CDR2 is YYDKDF (reference sequence). CDR3 in amino acids: CATSPLLTGAEQYF. As DNA, the CDR3 is TGTGCCACCAGTCCTCTACTGACAGGGGCCGAGCAGTACTTC.

The table lists this clonotype with many counts. This chain links TRBV10-1 with TRBJ2-5; TRBD2 is a possible D gene (6 bases). This CDR3 region has 13 residues. V shed 7 bases and J shed 0 bases, with 9 bases lying between them. Germline loops: CDR1 WNHNN, CDR2 SYGVQD (reference sequence). DNA of the CDR3: TGCGCCAGCAATAGGAGGGACCAAGAGACCCAGTACTTC. Its translation is CASNRRDQETQYF.